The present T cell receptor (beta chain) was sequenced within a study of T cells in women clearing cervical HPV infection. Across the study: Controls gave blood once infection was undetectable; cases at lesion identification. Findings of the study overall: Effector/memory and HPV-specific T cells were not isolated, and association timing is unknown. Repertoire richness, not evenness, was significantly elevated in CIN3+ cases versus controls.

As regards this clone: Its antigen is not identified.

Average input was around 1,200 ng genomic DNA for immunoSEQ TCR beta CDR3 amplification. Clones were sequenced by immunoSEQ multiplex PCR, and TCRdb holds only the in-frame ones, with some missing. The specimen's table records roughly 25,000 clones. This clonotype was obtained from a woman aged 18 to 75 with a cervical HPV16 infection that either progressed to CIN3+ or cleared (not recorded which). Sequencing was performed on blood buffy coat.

The sequenced part of the CDR3 DNA is TGTGCCAGCAGCTTGGGACAGGGGAATGAAAAA. It yields the protein CASSLGQGNEK. The CDR3 as a whole reads CASSLGQGNEKLFF. The chain combines TRBV5-5 with TRBJ1-4, with 8 bases matching TRBD1. The read finishes 3 residues shy of the CDR3 end, and the germline J gene is used to complete it. This CDR3 contains 14 residues. V lost 0 bases, J lost 5 bases, and 0 bases stayed unmatched. Germline V gene sequence: CDR1 SGHKS, CDR2 YYEKEE (reference sequence).